One and the same sample provided the 10 T cell receptor beta chains below, sequenced in a study of T-cell reconstitution after alpha-beta-depleted transplantation in children. For TCRbeta, the library was prepared with unique molecular identifiers. TCRdb itself ran the PCR reads through MiXCR, one entry per CDR3 protein. The sample records about 610,000 distinct CDR3 sequences, about 10% being singletons. The input for sequencing was PBMCs from the stem cell graft donor, taken from the stem cell graft. All receptors come from a human donor who donated a stem cell graft to a child with acute myeloid leukemia.

This clonotype was observed many times. The J gene is TRBJ1-2, the V gene TRBV28; D not resolved. The germline V gene has CDR1 MDHEN and CDR2 SYDVKM. The V gene lost 11 bases and the J gene lost 3 bases, with 13 bases spanning the gap. This CDR3 has 12 amino acids. CDR3 residues: CAAEGTYYGYTF. CDR3 sequence (DNA): TGTGCCGCAGAAGGCACTTACTATGGCTACACCTTC.

The genes are TRBV12-3 or TRBV12-4 and TRBJ2-3, with D maybe TRBD2 (6 bases). The germline V and J ends were trimmed by 6 bases and 6 bases, with 13 bases remaining between them. The CDR3 consists of 13 residues. The DNA of the CDR3 is TGTGCCAGCAGGCCATGGAGGGAGGATACGCAGTATTTT. It codes for CASRPWREDTQYF.

V and J are TRBV20-1 and TRBJ1-1; D may be TRBD1 (5 bases). V was cut by 0 bases and J by 2 bases, with 10 bases left in between. CDR1 DFQATT and CDR2 SNEGSKA come from the germline V gene (reference sequence). This CDR3 has 14 residues. The CDR3: CSARDRRGNTEAFF. CDR3 coding DNA: TGCAGTGCTAGAGATAGAAGGGGAAACACTGAAGCTTTCTTT.

The chain uses TRBV12-3 or TRBV12-4 and TRBJ1-2, with D maybe TRBD1 (5 bases). V lost 6 bases to trimming and J lost 4 bases, with 12 bases between them. This CDR3 is 13 amino acids long. The CDR3 protein is CASRAAGTYGYTF. Here the CDR3 DNA reads TGTGCCAGCAGGGCGGCAGGGACCTATGGCTACACCTTC.

A word on this clonotype: This may come from a read error, since a much larger clone is one base off. J is TRBJ2-7 and V is TRBV20-1; a possible D gene is TRBD2 (6 bases). The CDR3 contains 13 residues. The germline CDR1 and CDR2 sequences are DFQATT and SNEGSKA (reference sequence). CDR3 amino acids: CSAMVGGYYEQCF. CDR3 in DNA: TGCAGTGCTATGGTGGGAGGTTACTACGAGCAGTGCTTC.

This clonotype has just one count. The conserved closing phenylalanine or tryptophan is absent in this CDR3, likely reflecting a read error. The chain carries TRBV3-1 and TRBJ2-4; unclear D gene. The CDR3 length is 15 residues. V was shortened by 0 bases and J by 0 bases, with 6 bases between the two germline ends. The germline V gene encodes CDR1 LGHDT and CDR2 YNNKEL (reference sequence). CDR3 nucleotides: TGTGCCAGCAGCCAAGAACAGATAGCCAAAAACATTCAGTACCTC. Encoded protein: CASSQEQIAKNIQYL.

V is TRBV7-3 and J is TRBJ2-1, with D perhaps TRBD1 or TRBD2 (6 bases each). The germline V and J ends were trimmed by 1 base and 6 bases, with 16 bases remaining between them. Germline CDR1 reads SGHTA; CDR2 reads FQGTGA. CDR3 length: 16 amino acids. This CDR3 reads CASSLMGGGGLNEQFF. Written as DNA, the CDR3 is TGTGCCAGCAGCTTAATGGGTGGTGGGGGGCTCAATGAGCAGTTCTTC. Full variable domain (rest looked up from reference TRBV7-3 and TRBJ2-1): GAGVSQTPSNKVTEKGKYVELRCDPISGHTALYWYRQSLGQGPEFLIYFQGTGAADDSGLPNDRFFAVRPEGSVSTLKIQRTERGDSAVYLCASSLMGGGGLNEQFFGPGTRLTVL.

About this clonotype: One base away lies a much larger clone, so this may be a sequencing read error. J is TRBJ2-5 and V is TRBV7-3, with a weak D call TRBD2 (6 bases). Between the trimmed V and J ends, which lost 5 bases and 3 bases, there was a span of 10 bases. The length of the CDR3 is 13 residues. Germline CDR1 reads SGHTA; CDR2 reads FQGTGA. The CDR3 coding sequence is TGTGCCAGCAGCCGCGGGGTCGAAGAGACCCAGTACTTC. It specifies CASSRGVEETQYF.

This clonotype was detected ten times or more. The genes are TRBV29-1 and TRBJ1-5; D is unresolved. V was pared by 4 bases and J by 4 bases, with 8 bases between. The CDR3 has 12 residues. The V gene's germline CDR1 is SQVTM and CDR2 ANQGSEA. The CDR3 region has the DNA TGCAGCGTTGTATCGGAAAATCAGCCCCAGCATTTT. Protein sequence: CSVVSENQPQHF.

This clonotype was seen ten or more times. V and J are TRBV20-1 and TRBJ2-7; D unresolved. Germline-derived CDR1 and CDR2 are DFQATT and SNEGSKA (reference sequence). Trimming removed 3 bases at V and 6 bases at J, with 6 bases between. This CDR3 contains 10 residues. CDR3 sequence (DNA): TGCAGTGCTAGTGAAAGCGAGCAGTACTTC. Amino acid sequence: CSASESEQYF.